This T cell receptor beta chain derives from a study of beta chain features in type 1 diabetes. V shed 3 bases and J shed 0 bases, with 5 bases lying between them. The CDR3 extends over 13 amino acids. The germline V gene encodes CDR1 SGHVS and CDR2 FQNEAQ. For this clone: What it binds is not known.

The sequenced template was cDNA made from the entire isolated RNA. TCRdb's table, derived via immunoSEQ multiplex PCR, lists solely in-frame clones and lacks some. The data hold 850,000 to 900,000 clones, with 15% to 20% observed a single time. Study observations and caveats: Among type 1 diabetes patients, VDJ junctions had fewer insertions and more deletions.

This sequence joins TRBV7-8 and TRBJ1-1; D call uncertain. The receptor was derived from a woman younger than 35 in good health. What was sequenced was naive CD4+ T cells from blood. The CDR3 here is CASSFRVNTEAFF. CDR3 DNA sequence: TGTGCCAGCAGCTTCCGGGTGAACACTGAAGCTTTCTTT.